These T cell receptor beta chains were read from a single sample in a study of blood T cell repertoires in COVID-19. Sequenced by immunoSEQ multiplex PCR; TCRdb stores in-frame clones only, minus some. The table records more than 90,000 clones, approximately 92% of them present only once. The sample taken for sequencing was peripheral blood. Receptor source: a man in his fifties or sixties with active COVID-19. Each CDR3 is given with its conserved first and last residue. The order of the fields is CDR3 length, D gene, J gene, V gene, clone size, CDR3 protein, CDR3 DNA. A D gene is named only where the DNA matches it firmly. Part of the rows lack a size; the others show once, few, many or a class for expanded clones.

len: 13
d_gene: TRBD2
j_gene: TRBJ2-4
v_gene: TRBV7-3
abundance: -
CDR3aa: CASSSSGGNIQYF
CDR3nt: TGTGCCAGCAGCTCCAGCGGGGGGAACATTCAGTACTTC

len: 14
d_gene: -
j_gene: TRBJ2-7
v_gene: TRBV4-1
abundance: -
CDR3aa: CASSQEALALEQYF
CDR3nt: TGCGCCAGCAGCCAAGAGGCCCTAGCACTCGAGCAGTACTTC

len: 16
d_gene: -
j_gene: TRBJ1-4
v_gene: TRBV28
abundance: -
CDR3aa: CASSSRGGRVSEKLFF
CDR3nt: TGTGCCAGCAGTTCAAGGGGGGGCAGGGTTAGTGAAAAACTGTTTTTT

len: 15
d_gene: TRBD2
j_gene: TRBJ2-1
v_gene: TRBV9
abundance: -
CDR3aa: CASTPTSGSRYEQFF
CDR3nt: TGTGCCTCTACCCCGACTAGCGGGAGTAGGTATGAGCAGTTCTTC

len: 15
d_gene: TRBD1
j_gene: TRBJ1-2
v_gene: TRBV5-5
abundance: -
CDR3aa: CASSLDRGINYGYTF
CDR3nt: TGTGCCAGCAGCCTCGACAGGGGAATCAACTATGGCTACACCTTC

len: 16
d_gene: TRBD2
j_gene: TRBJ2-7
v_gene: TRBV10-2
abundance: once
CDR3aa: CASSGTSGSSTYEQYF
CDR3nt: TGCGCCAGCAGCGGGACTAGCGGGAGCTCCACCTACGAGCAGTACTTC

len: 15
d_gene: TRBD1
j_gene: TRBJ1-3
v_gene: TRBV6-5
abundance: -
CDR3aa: CASRPTGRPGNTIYF
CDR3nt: TGTGCCAGCAGACCGACAGGGCGTCCTGGAAACACCATATATTTT

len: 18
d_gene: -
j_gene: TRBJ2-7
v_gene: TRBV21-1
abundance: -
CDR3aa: CASSKQSMTGNLAYEQYF
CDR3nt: TGTGCCAGCAGCAAACAATCCATGACAGGGAATTTGGCATACGAGCAGTACTTC

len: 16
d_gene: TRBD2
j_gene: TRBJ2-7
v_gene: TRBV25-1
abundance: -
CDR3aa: CASSEPTSASSYEQYF
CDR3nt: TGTGCCAGCAGTGAACCGACTAGCGCTAGTTCCTACGAGCAGTACTTC

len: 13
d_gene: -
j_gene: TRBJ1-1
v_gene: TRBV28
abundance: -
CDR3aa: CASNGQLNTEAFF
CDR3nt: TGTGCCAGCAATGGACAGCTGAACACTGAAGCTTTCTTT

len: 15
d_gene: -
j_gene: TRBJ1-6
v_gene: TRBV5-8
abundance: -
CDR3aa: CASSLAPGPPRLLHF
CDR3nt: TGTGCCAGCAGCTTGGCTCCTGGGCCCCCCCGTCTCCTCCACTTT

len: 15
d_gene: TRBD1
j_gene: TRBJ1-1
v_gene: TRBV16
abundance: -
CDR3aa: CASSLKRQGGTEAFF
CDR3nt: TGTGCCAGCAGCCTCAAGAGGCAGGGGGGCACTGAAGCTTTCTTT

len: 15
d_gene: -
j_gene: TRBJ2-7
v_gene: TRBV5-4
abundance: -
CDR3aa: CASSLLGVSIGEQYF
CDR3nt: TGTGCCAGCAGCCTCCTCGGGGTTTCGATTGGTGAGCAGTACTTC

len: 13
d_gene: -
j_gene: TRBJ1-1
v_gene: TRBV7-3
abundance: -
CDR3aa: CASSNTRDTEAFF
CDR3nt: TGTGCCAGCAGTAATACCAGGGACACTGAAGCTTTCTTT

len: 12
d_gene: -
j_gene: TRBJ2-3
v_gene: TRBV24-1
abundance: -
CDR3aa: CATAQGADTQYF
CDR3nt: TGTGCCACCGCGCAAGGGGCAGATACGCAGTATTTT

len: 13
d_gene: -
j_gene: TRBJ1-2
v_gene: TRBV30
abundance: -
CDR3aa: CAWGASRDYGYTF
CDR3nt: TGTGCCTGGGGGGCCTCGAGGGACTATGGCTACACCTTC

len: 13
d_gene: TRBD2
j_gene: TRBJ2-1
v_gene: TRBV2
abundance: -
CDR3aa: CAVGASGNNEQFF
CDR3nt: TGTGCCGTGGGGGCTAGCGGGAACAATGAGCAGTTCTTC

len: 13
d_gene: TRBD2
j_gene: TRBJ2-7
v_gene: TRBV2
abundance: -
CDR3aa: CASRGLAGNEQYF
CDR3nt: TGTGCCAGCCGGGGACTAGCGGGAAACGAGCAGTACTTC

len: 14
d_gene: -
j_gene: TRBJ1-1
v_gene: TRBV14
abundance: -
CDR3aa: CASSQVPGGTEAFF
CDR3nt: TGTGCCAGCAGCCAAGTTCCCGGGGGCACTGAAGCTTTCTTT

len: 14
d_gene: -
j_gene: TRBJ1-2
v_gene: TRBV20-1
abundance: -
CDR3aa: CSAGDRSLNYGYTF
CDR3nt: TGCAGTGCTGGTGACAGGTCCCTTAACTATGGCTACACCTTC

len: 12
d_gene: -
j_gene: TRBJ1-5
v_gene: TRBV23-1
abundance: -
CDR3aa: CASNREGQPQHF
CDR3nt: TGCGCCAGCAACAGGGAGGGTCAGCCCCAGCATTTT

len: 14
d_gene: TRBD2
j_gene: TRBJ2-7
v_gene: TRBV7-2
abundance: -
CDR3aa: CASSLRREGYEQYF
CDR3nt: TGTGCCAGCAGCTTACGGCGGGAGGGATACGAGCAGTACTTC

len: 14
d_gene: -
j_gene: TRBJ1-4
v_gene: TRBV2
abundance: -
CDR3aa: CASSETGFNEKLFF
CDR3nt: TGTGCCAGCAGTGAGACAGGCTTTAATGAAAAACTGTTTTTT

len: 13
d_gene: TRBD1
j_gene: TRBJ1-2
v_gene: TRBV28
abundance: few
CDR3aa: CASTGQGRDGYTF
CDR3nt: TGTGCCAGCACCGGACAGGGGCGCGATGGCTACACCTTC

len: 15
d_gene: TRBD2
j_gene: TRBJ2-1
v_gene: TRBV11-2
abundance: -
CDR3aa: CASRLTSGNYNEQFF
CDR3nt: TGTGCCAGCAGACTTACTAGCGGGAACTACAATGAGCAGTTCTTC

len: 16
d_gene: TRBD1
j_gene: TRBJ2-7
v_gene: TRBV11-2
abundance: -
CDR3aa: CASSYDPGQGAHEQYF
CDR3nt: TGTGCCAGCAGTTACGATCCGGGACAGGGGGCGCACGAGCAGTACTTC

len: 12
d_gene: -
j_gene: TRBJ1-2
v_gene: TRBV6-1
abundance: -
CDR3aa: CASSDGGGGYTF
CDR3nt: TGTGCCAGCAGTGATGGGGGAGGGGGCTACACCTTC

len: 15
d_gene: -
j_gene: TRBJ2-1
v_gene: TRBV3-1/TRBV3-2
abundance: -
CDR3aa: CASSQVADFYNEQFF
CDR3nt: TGTGCCAGCAGCCAAGTGGCGGATTTCTACAATGAGCAGTTCTTC